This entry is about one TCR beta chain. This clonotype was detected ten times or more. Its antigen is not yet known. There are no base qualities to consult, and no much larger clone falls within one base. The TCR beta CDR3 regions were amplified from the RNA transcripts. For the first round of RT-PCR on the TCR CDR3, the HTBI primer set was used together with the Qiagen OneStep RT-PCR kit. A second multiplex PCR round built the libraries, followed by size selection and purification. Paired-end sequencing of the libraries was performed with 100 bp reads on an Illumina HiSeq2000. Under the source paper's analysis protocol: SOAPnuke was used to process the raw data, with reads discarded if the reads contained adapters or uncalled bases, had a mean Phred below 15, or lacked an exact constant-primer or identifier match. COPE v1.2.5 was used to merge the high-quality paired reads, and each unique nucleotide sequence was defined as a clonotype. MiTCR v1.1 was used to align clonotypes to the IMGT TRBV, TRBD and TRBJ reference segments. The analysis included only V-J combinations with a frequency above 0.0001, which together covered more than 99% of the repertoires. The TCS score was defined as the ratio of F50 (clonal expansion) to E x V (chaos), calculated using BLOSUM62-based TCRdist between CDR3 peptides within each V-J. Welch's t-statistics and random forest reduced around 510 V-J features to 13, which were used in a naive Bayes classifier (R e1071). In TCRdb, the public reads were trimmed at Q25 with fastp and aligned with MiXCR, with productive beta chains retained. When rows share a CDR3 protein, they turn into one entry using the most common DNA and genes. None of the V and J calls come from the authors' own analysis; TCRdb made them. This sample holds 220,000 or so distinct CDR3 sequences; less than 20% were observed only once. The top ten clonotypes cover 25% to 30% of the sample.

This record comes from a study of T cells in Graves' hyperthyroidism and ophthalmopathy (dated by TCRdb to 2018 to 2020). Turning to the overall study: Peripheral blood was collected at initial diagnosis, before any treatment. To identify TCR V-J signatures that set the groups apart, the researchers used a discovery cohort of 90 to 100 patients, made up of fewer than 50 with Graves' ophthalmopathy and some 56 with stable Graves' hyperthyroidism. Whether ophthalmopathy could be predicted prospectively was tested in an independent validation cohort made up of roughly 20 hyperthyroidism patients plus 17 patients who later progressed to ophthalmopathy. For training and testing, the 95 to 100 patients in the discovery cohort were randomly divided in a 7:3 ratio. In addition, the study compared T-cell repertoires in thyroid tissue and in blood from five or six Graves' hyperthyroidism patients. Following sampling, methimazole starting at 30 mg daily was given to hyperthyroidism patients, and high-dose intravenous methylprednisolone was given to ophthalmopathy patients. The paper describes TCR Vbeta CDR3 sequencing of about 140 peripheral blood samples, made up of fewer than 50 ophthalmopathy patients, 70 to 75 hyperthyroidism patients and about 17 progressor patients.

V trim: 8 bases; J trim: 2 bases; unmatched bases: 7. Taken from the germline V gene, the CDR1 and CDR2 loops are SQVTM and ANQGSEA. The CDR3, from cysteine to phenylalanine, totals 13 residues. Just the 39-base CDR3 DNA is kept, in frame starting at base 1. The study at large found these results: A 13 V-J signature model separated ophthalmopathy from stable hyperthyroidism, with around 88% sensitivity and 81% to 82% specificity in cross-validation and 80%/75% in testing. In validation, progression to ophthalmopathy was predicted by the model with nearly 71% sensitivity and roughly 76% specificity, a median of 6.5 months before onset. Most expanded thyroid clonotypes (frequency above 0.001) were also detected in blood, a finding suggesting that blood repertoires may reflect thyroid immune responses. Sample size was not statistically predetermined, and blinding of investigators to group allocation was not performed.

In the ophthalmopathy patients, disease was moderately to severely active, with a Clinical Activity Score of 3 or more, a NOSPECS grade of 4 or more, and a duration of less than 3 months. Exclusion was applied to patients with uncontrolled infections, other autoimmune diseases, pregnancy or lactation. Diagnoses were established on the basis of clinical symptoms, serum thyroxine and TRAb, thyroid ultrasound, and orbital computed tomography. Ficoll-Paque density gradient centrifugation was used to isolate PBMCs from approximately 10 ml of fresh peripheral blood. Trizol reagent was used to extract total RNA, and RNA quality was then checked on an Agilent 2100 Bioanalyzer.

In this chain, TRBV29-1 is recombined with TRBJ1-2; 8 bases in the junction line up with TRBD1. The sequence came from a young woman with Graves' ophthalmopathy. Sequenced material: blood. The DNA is TGCAGCCTATTGGACAGGGCCAACTATGGCTACACCTTC. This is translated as CSLLDRANYGYTF.